Presented here are 9 T cell receptor beta chains from one specimen sequenced in a study of T cell responses to AZD1222 COVID-19 vaccine (dated by TCRdb to 2020 to 2022). Read against the paper, the sample's time point label means: baseline before first vaccination. The sample's treatment or condition, from its label and the paper: meningococcal conjugate vaccine given as trial control. Receptors were amplified or captured by the immunoSEQ multiplex PCR assay. Held by TCRdb, this immuneACCESS table contains in-frame sequences only and omits some clones. Under half of the omission traces to an unresolved V gene where checked; the cause of the rest is unknown. The sample profile shows roughly 150,000 clones; about 91% of them were found once. In total, the top ten clones hold approximately 3.6% of the sample. Specimen: peripheral blood, collected on day 0 of MenACWY control vaccination. These receptors were obtained from an adult in good health.

The chain links TRBV24-1 to TRBJ1-5; D gene uncertain. The V and J ends lost 1 base and 2 bases respectively, with 5 bases between them. This CDR3 is built from 14 residues. Germline V gene lookup returns CDR1 KGHDR and CDR2 SFDVKD. CDR3 sequence (DNA): TGTGCCACCAGTGATTTTCGCGGCAATCAGCCCCAGCATTTT. The encoded protein is CATSDFRGNQPQHF.

This chain connects TRBV5-6 to TRBJ2-1; 9 bases match TRBD1. Germline CDR1 reads SGHDT; CDR2 reads YYEEEE. The CDR3 consists of 15 residues. V lost 4 bases and J lost 4; bases outside the gene matches: 6. The CDR3 DNA is TGTGCCAGCAGCCAAGGGACAGGGAGTTACAATGAGCAGTTCTTC. The encoded protein is CASSQGTGSYNEQFF. Looking up the rest from reference TRBV5-6 and TRBJ2-1 gives the full variable domain: DAGVTQSPTHLIKTRGQQVTLRCSPKSGHDTVSWYQQALGQGPQFIFQYYEEEERQRGNFPDRFSGHQFPNYSSELNVNALLLGDSALYLCASSQGTGSYNEQFFGPGTRLTVL.

The V call is TRBV7-9, the J call TRBJ1-2; D is unresolved. The CDR3 contains 14 residues. Germline V lookup: CDR1 SEHNR, CDR2 FQNEAQ (reference sequence). V lost 5 bases and J lost 0, with 10 bases in between. The CDR3 nucleotides read TGTGCCAGCAGCCCCATGGGCGCTAACTATGGCTACACCTTC. Residues: CASSPMGANYGYTF.

This clone was seen once. The rearrangement uses TRBV7-2 and TRBJ2-1; D is ambiguous. The V end lost 8 bases, the J end lost 7 bases, and 6 bases lay between the germline ends. This CDR3 region has 10 residues. Germline values: CDR1 SGHTA, CDR2 FQGNSA. CDR3 protein: CASGENEQFF. CDR3 in DNA: TGTGCCAGCGGCGAAAATGAGCAGTTCTTC.

DNA for the CDR3: TGTGCCAGCAGCAAGGGGGCGGCAAGCTCCTACAATGAGCAGTTCTTC. Encoded protein: CASSKGAASSYNEQFF. The J gene is TRBJ2-1, the V gene TRBV9; TRBD1 aligns across 7 bases. V lost 4 bases to trimming and J lost 0 bases; unmatched junction nucleotides: 7. Germline loops: CDR1 SGDLS, CDR2 YYNGEE. This CDR3 is built from 16 residues. Filled out from reference TRBV9 and TRBJ2-1, the complete variable domain reads DSGVTQTPKHLITATGQRVTLRCSPRSGDLSVYWYQQSLDQGLQFLIQYYNGEERAKGNILERFSAQQFPDLHSELNLSSLELGDSALYFCASSKGAASSYNEQFFGPGTRLTVL.

This clone was found once. This chain joins TRBV11-3 and TRBJ2-7; the D is unclear. Between the trimmed V and J ends, which lost 0 bases and 1 base, there was a span of 7 bases. This CDR3 region has 14 residues. Germline V CDR1 and CDR2: SGHNT, YENEEA. CDR3 nucleotide sequence: TGTGCCAGCAGCTTAGATCACCAGTCCTACGAGCAGTACTTC. Protein sequence: CASSLDHQSYEQYF.

The chain combines TRBV24-1 with TRBJ2-6; D possibly uses TRBD1 or TRBD2 (5 bases each). The CDR3 is 16 amino acids. The germline V gene has CDR1 KGHDR and CDR2 SFDVKD. Trimming removed 9 bases from V and 0 bases from J, with 14 bases in between. CDR3 bases: TGTGCCACCGGGGGACGGCAGGGCTCTGGGGCCAACGTCCTGACTTTC. Protein product: CATGGRQGSGANVLTF.

This chain joins TRBV11-2 and TRBJ2-1, with 11 bases identical to TRBD2. Looked up from germline, CDR1 is SGHAT and CDR2 is FQNNGV. V lost 4 bases to trimming and J lost 3 bases; unmatched junction nucleotides: 2. The CDR3 spans 15 residues. The CDR3 DNA is TGTGCCAGCAGCTCGGGACTAGCGGTCTACAATGAGCAGTTCTTC. Encoded protein: CASSSGLAVYNEQFF. Based on the CDR3 plus reference TRBV11-2 and TRBJ2-1, the full variable domain is EAGVAQSPRYKIIEKRQSVAFWCNPISGHATLYWYQQILGQGPKLLIQFQNNGVVDDSQLPKDRFSAERLKGVDSTLKIQPAKLEDSAVYLCASSSGLAVYNEQFFGPGTRLTVL.

This clone occurred a few times. The V call is TRBV12-3 or TRBV12-4, the J call TRBJ1-5, with D unclear. The V end lost 7 bases, the J end lost 6 bases, and 10 bases lay between the germline ends. CDR3 size: 12 residues. CDR3 region: CASTVGGQPQHF. The CDR3 nucleotides read TGTGCCAGCACCGTAGGAGGTCAGCCCCAGCATTTT.